This paragraph covers one T cell receptor (beta chain) sequence. The sample holds a few counts of this clone. No antigen is known for it. There are no base qualities to consult, and no much larger clone falls within one base. This sample was taken from a study of beta chain features in type 1 diabetes (dated by TCRdb to 2017 to 2018). Broadly, across the study: Mean age, gender distribution, total cell number and subset yield did not differ between patients and healthy donors. The study compared the TCRB repertoires of sorted circulating CD4+ T cell subsets in recently diagnosed type 1 diabetes patients with those in matched healthy donors. Regulatory and stem cell-like memory subsets were obtained from only 8 patients and about eight healthy donors, while naive and central memory subsets were obtained from all 28 donors. A total of around 110,000,000 sorted cells were examined across all samples, and RNA yield correlated strongly with the number of cells per subset. The paper's findings and limits, for the study overall: PCR may preferentially amplify shorter templates, but because patient and control samples were amplified and corrected together, any resulting skew would affect both groups equally. At VDJ recombination sites, patients with type 1 diabetes made fewer insertions and deleted more nucleotides, a pattern implying thymic rearrangement abnormalities. Because cDNA rather than genomic DNA was sequenced, highly expressing activated cells could have been over-represented, although no difference in activation and CD3 levels was found between groups. HLA sub-analyses involved small numbers of individuals, so any influence of HLA type on TCRB rearrangement remained unresolved. Naive, central memory and regulatory TCRB repertoires appeared to be more alike among patients than among healthy donors. In all four CD4+ subsets, TCRB CDR3 length was moderately but significantly shorter in type 1 diabetes patients.

Each donor gave one peripheral blood draw, averaging approximately 120 mL, which was collected into heparinised tubes. A BD FACSAria II and a panel including CD45RO, CCR7, CD25, CD127, CD95 and CD27 were used to sort naive, central memory, regulatory and stem cell-like memory CD4+ T cells. All sorted populations exceeded 95% purity. PBMCs were isolated immediately by Lymphoprep density gradient centrifugation and stained directly without culture. To minimize batch effects, samples were stained and sorted in pairs, one healthy donor with one patient per experiment. The entire amount of isolated RNA was reverse transcribed using the High Capacity cDNA Reverse Transcription Kit, so the sequenced TCRB transcripts were expressed ones. Deep immunoSEQ sequencing was applied to naive, central memory and regulatory T cell samples, giving an average of about 3.57 million total reads per sample. After sorted cells were lysed in RLT buffer, RNA was extracted with DNase-treated RNeasy Micro or Mini kits, with the choice depending on cell number. To prevent cross-contamination, every cell subset was processed on its own, while patient and healthy donor samples were processed together. The immunoSEQ multiplex PCR was used to amplify TCRB sequences from cDNA, yielding 87-bp fragments that span the CDR3 region. Sequencing of the amplicons was done on the Illumina HiSeq platform. Per the authors' processing: PCR bias was corrected computationally using synthetic template baselines, and reads within Hamming distance 2 were collapsed, with unmergeable singletons discarded. Reads were aligned to IMGT to assign V, D and J genes, CDR3 length, and insertions or deletions at six rearrangement sites. Clonotype counts were normalized to sorted cell number within each subset before computing true diversity and Gini coefficients with the tcR R package. The overlap coefficient, calculated on TCRB nucleotide sequences, was used to quantify repertoire sharing. TCRdb provides this immuneACCESS table in a form limited to in-frame rearrangements. Some clones are lacking; in checked studies, under half of them reflect an unresolved V gene, and why the rest are absent is not known. The V and J calls and clone size were taken over from that table, and D and trimming were inferred from the DNA. The sample table lists 130,000 or so clones, less than 20% of them with a count of one. About 2.5% of the sample goes to the ten largest clones.

CDR1 is given as SGHTA and CDR2 as FQGNSA, both from the germline V gene. The CDR3 covers 16 residues, taking in both the cysteine and the phenylalanine. Just the 48-base CDR3 DNA is kept, in frame starting at base 1. V sheds 5 bases and J sheds 4 bases, leaving 15 bases between their ends. Sequences were obtained from central memory CD4+ T cells from blood. The receptor was derived from a man aged 30 to 45 with type 1 diabetes. The chain uses TRBV7-2 and TRBJ2-6, with TRBD1 as a weak D call on 7 bases. The CDR3 amino acid sequence is: CASSPGGPSGANVLTF. The DNA is as follows: TGTGCCAGCAGCCCAGGGGGGCCCTCCGGGGCCAACGTCCTGACTTTC.